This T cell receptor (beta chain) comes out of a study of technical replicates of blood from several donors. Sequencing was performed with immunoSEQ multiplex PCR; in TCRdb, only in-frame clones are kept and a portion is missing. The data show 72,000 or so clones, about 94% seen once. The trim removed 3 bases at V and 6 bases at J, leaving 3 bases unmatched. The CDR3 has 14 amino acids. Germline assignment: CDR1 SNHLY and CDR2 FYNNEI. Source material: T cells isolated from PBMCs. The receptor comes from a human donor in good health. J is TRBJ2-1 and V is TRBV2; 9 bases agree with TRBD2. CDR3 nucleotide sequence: TGTGCCAGCAGTGAGGGACTAGCTAGCAATGAGCAGTTCTTC. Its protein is CASSEGLASNEQFF.